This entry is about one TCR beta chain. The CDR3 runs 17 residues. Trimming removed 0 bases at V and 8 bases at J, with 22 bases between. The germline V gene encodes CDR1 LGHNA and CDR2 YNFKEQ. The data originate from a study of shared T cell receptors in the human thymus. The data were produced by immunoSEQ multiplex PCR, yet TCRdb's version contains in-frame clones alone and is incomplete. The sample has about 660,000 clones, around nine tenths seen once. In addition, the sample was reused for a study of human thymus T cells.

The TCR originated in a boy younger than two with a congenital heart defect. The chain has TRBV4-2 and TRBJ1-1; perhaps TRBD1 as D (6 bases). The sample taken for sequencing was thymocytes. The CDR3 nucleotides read TGTGCCAGCAGCCAAGATTCGACAGGCGAAGGCCCGGAAGAAGCTTTCTTT. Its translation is CASSQDSTGEGPEEAFF.